A selection of T cell receptor beta chains follows, all from one sample in a study of CD8 T cells in Susac syndrome. TCRdb ran MiXCR on the immunoSEQ multiplex PCR reads and lists one entry per CDR3 protein. The profile shows about 400,000 distinct CDR3 sequences, 85% to 90% of them singletons. The material sequenced was CD8+ T cells from PBMCs. Receptors originate from a human donor with multiple sclerosis. Each CDR3 is given with its conserved first and last residue. The D gene is left open where the match is weak. Clone size is shown for a subset of rows, as once, few, many or a class of expanded clone.

V gene	J gene	clone size	D gene	CDR3 protein	CDR3 DNA
TRBV7-9	TRBJ2-7	NA	TRBD1	CASSLEPGGNEQYF	TGTGCCAGCAGCTTAGAGCCAGGGGGCAACGAGCAGTACTTC
TRBV25-1	TRBJ1-1	NA	TRBD1	CASSGGQGGTEAFF	TGTGCCAGCAGTGGAGGACAGGGGGGCACTGAAGCTTTCTTT
TRBV6-1	TRBJ2-7	once	TRBD2	CASRTLPGLAGVAYEQYF	TGTGCCAGCAGGACCCTGCCTGGACTAGCGGGAGTCGCCTACGAGCAGTACTTC
TRBV25-1	TRBJ1-6	NA	TRBD1	CASGRDSLNSPLHF	TGTGCCAGCGGGAGGGACAGCCTTAATTCACCCCTCCACTTT
TRBV2	TRBJ2-2	few	NA	CASSPTSTGELFF	TGTGCCAGCAGTCCGACAAGCACCGGGGAGCTGTTTTTT
TRBV7-2	TRBJ2-7	NA	NA	CASSSPVDEQYF	TGTGCCAGCAGCTCCCCCGTGGACGAGCAGTACTTC
TRBV13	TRBJ2-7	NA	NA	CASSLAESRRSYEQYF	TGTGCCAGCAGCTTAGCCGAGTCCAGACGTTCCTACGAGCAGTACTTC
TRBV7-9	TRBJ1-5	NA	NA	CASSSSEANQPQHF	TGTGCCAGCAGCTCATCGGAGGCCAATCAGCCCCAGCATTTT
TRBV11-2	TRBJ2-3	NA	TRBD2	CASSGRTSGSTDTQYF	TGTGCCAGCAGCGGTCGGACTAGCGGAAGCACAGATACGCAGTATTTT
TRBV6-5	TRBJ2-7	NA	TRBD1	CASSYTAPGQGVVEQYF	TGTGCCAGCAGTTACACCGCGCCGGGACAGGGTGTTGTCGAGCAGTACTTC
TRBV27	TRBJ2-1	NA	TRBD2	CASSLKRDYYNEQFF	TGTGCCAGCAGTTTGAAGCGGGATTATTACAATGAGCAGTTCTTC
TRBV19	TRBJ2-6	NA	NA	CASSSPGEVAGANVLTF	TGTGCCAGTAGTTCTCCAGGGGAAGTTGCCGGGGCCAACGTCCTGACTTTC
TRBV29-1	TRBJ2-1	NA	TRBD2	CSVKLAGDRNEQFF	TGCAGCGTTAAACTAGCGGGAGACAGAAATGAGCAGTTCTTC
TRBV6-5	TRBJ1-2	NA	NA	CASSSNYRESGYTF	TGTGCCAGCAGTTCTAACTACAGGGAGTCCGGCTACACCTTC
TRBV2	TRBJ2-1	NA	NA	CASSEYGSSYNEQFF	TGTGCCAGCAGTGAATACGGGAGCTCCTACAATGAGCAGTTCTTC
TRBV6-5	TRBJ1-4	NA	NA	CASSYSGIKRGEKLFF	TGTGCCAGCAGTTACTCAGGGATAAAACGGGGTGAAAAACTGTTTTTT
TRBV6-6	TRBJ2-7	NA	TRBD1	CASSYSPQGFHEQYF	TGTGCCAGCAGTTACTCGCCACAGGGGTTCCACGAGCAGTACTTC
TRBV19	TRBJ1-2	once	NA	CASSSAGFTYGYTF	TGTGCCAGTAGTTCCGCAGGGTTTACTTATGGCTACACCTTC
TRBV5-4	TRBJ2-7	NA	NA	CASSPTGHHEQYF	TGTGCCAGCAGCCCGACAGGTCACCACGAGCAGTACTTC
TRBV7-6	TRBJ1-1	NA	TRBD1	CASSLEGQGNTEAFF	TGTGCCAGCAGCTTAGAAGGACAGGGGAACACTGAAGCTTTCTTT
TRBV29-1	TRBJ2-7	NA	NA	CSVGSPSYEQYF	TGCAGCGTTGGAAGCCCTTCCTACGAGCAGTACTTC
TRBV9	TRBJ1-1	once	NA	CATSRGGVNTEAFF	TGTGCCACCTCCAGAGGAGGGGTGAACACTGAAGCTTTCTTT
TRBV4-1	TRBJ1-1	NA	TRBD1	CASSQDGTGYLNTEAFF	TGCGCCAGCAGCCAAGACGGGACAGGGTATTTGAACACTGAAGCTTTCTTT
TRBV28	TRBJ2-5	few	NA	CASSFGDGDQETQYF	TGTGCCAGCAGTTTTGGGGACGGTGATCAAGAGACCCAGTACTTC
TRBV6-4	TRBJ1-2	NA	NA	CASTAGDGYTF	TGTGCCAGCACCGCAGGGGATGGCTACACCTTC
TRBV6-5	TRBJ1-4	NA	NA	CASSYLFTGRGLEKLFF	TGTGCCAGCAGTTACCTGTTTACAGGCCGGGGGCTTGAAAAACTGTTTTTT
TRBV20-1	TRBJ1-2	NA	TRBD1	CSANPTGSDYGYTF	TGCAGTGCCAACCCGACAGGGTCAGACTATGGCTACACCTTC
TRBV11-2	TRBJ1-1	NA	NA	CASSLGGGVAVNTEAFF	TGTGCCAGCAGCTTAGGTGGCGGGGTCGCAGTGAACACTGAAGCTTTCTTT
TRBV7-6	TRBJ2-7	NA	NA	CASSGGDRSTYEQYF	TGTGCCAGCAGCGGGGGGGACAGGTCTACCTACGAGCAGTACTTC
TRBV2	TRBJ2-1	once	NA	CASSSGTHHYNEQFF	TGTGCCAGCAGTTCCGGGACGCATCACTACAATGAGCAGTTCTTC
TRBV5-6	TRBJ2-1	NA	NA	CASSGTENEQFF	TGTGCCAGCAGCGGGACGGAGAATGAGCAGTTCTTC
TRBV3-1	TRBJ2-2	NA	TRBD1	CASSQEVQGGHGELFF	TGTGCCAGCAGCCAAGAAGTACAGGGGGGTCACGGGGAGCTGTTTTTT
TRBV27	TRBJ2-7	NA	NA	CASSMGPIGEQYF	TGTGCCAGCAGCATGGGGCCGATCGGCGAGCAGTACTTC
TRBV12-3/TRBV12-4	TRBJ1-5	NA	NA	CASSAGGGHQPQHF	TGTGCCAGCAGTGCTGGGGGCGGGCATCAGCCCCAGCATTTT
TRBV7-2	TRBJ2-5	few	TRBD1	CASSEDRGETQYF	TGTGCCAGCAGCGAGGACAGGGGGGAGACCCAGTACTTC
TRBV28	TRBJ1-1	NA	TRBD1	CASSPDRLAFF	TGTGCCAGCAGTCCGGACAGGCTAGCTTTCTTT
TRBV5-6	TRBJ2-5	NA	NA	CASSLGGGRETQYF	TGTGCCAGCAGCCTGGGGGGGGGCCGGGAGACCCAGTACTTC
TRBV9	TRBJ1-1	NA	NA	CASSGPLLNTEAFF	TGTGCCAGCAGCGGACCTCTACTGAACACTGAAGCTTTCTTT
TRBV2	TRBJ2-7	NA	NA	CASSVGDGTYEQYF	TGTGCCAGCAGCGTCGGGGACGGGACCTACGAGCAGTACTTC
TRBV11-2	TRBJ2-3	NA	TRBD1	CASSSVQDRVGSQYF	TGTGCCAGCAGCTCGGTCCAAGACAGGGTAGGGTCGCAGTATTTT
TRBV4-1	TRBJ2-2	NA	NA	CASSPGLRAGELFF	NA
TRBV6-5	TRBJ1-1	NA	NA	CASSSSALNTEAFF	TGTGCCAGCAGTTCCTCCGCATTGAACACTGAAGCTTTCTTT
TRBV11-2	TRBJ2-1	NA	NA	CASSFEGTAYNEQFF	TGTGCCAGCAGCTTTGAGGGGACTGCCTACAATGAGCAGTTCTTC
TRBV6-5	TRBJ2-7	NA	TRBD1	CASSWIGTGGSGQYF	TGTGCCAGCAGTTGGATCGGGACAGGGGGCTCCGGGCAGTACTTC
TRBV20-1	TRBJ2-7	few	NA	CSASPGVFYEQYF	TGCAGTGCTAGTCCAGGGGTTTTCTACGAGCAGTACTTC
TRBV9	TRBJ2-2	few	NA	CASSDGNTGELFF	TGTGCCAGCTCCGACGGCAACACCGGGGAGCTGTTTTTT
TRBV27	TRBJ2-7	NA	NA	CASSLPSRQDEQYF	TGTGCCAGCAGTTTACCTTCCCGACAGGATGAGCAGTACTTC
TRBV6-2/TRBV6-3	TRBJ2-3	NA	NA	CASSSREKESGGRETDTQYF	TGTGCCAGCAGTTCCCGGGAGAAGGAGAGCGGAGGACGGGAGACAGATACGCAGTATTTT
TRBV4-1	TRBJ2-1	NA	NA	CASSQDLAVAYNEQFF	TGCGCCAGCAGCCAAGATCTTGCAGTAGCCTACAATGAGCAGTTCTTC
TRBV29-1	TRBJ2-1	NA	NA	CSVEPLSYNEQFF	TGCAGCGTTGAGCCACTCTCCTACAATGAGCAGTTCTTC
TRBV27	TRBJ2-7	NA	NA	CASSSDPGYYEQYF	TGTGCCAGCAGTTCCGACCCGGGTTACTACGAGCAGTACTTC
TRBV5-1	TRBJ2-3	NA	TRBD1	CASRQLTGAGGTDTQYF	TGCGCCAGCAGACAACTTACAGGGGCAGGGGGCACAGATACGCAGTATTTT
TRBV7-9	TRBJ1-1	NA	NA	CASKHSMNTEAFF	TGTGCCAGCAAACACTCCATGAACACTGAAGCTTTCTTT
TRBV27	TRBJ1-2	NA	NA	CASSSGMDSNYGYTF	TGTGCCAGCAGCTCAGGGATGGACTCGAACTATGGCTACACCTTC
TRBV7-6	TRBJ1-5	NA	NA	CASSPTVTPYQPQHF	TGTGCCAGCAGCCCCACCGTTACACCCTATCAGCCCCAGCATTTT
TRBV4-1	TRBJ2-1	NA	TRBD1	CASSQEGTGGPDEQFF	TGCGCCAGCAGCCAAGAGGGGACAGGGGGTCCGGATGAGCAGTTCTTC
TRBV5-4	TRBJ2-5	NA	TRBD2	CASSLGEAGAGETQYF	TGTGCCAGCAGCTTGGGGGAAGCGGGGGCCGGGGAGACCCAGTACTTC